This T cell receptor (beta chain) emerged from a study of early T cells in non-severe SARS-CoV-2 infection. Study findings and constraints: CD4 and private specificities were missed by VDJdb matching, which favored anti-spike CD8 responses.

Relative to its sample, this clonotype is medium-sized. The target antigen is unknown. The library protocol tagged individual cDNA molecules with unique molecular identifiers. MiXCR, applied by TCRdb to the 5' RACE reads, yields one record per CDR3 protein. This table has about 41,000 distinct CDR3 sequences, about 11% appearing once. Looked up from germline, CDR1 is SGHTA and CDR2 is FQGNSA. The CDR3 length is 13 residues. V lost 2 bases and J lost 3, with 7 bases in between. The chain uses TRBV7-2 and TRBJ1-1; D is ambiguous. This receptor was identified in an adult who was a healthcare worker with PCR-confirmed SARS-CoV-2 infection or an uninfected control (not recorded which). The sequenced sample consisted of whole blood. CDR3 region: CASSLQVYTEAFF. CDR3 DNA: TGTGCCAGCAGCTTACAGGTTTACACTGAAGCTTTCTTT.